This T cell receptor beta chain appears in the sequencing data of a study of cytotoxic CD8 clonotypes in ibrutinib-treated CLL. Study outcomes and limitations: Exceeding age-matched healthy donors, baseline clonality also tracked the counts of circulating CD8+ T cells. Public clonotypes, rarely seen, contracted or held steady on treatment.

Trimming took off 4 bases at V and 7 bases at J, with 13 bases between the two ends. CDR3 size: 14 residues. Germline V gene data show CDR1 as MDHEN and CDR2 as SYDVKM. The authors obtained roughly 2 micrograms of genomic DNA from cryopreserved PBMCs for TCR beta libraries. Targeted sequencing depth ranged from 1 in 200,000 to 1 in 1 million T cells. Sequencing used immunoSEQ multiplex PCR; TCRdb keeps in-frame clones, though not all of them. Of about 50,000 clones in the sample, 50% to 70% are singletons; the top ten hold around 25%. Of note for this clone: The antigen remains unidentified.

The source material was PBMCs, sampled at disease progression, from a patient treated with ibrutinib. This clonotype originated in a human donor with chronic lymphocytic leukemia. The chain is built from TRBV28 and TRBJ1-4; maybe TRBD1 (5 bases). CDR3 sequence reads: CASSSPGGTEKLFF. CDR3 nucleotides: TGTGCCAGCAGTTCTCCGGGGGGGACTGAAAAACTGTTTTTT.